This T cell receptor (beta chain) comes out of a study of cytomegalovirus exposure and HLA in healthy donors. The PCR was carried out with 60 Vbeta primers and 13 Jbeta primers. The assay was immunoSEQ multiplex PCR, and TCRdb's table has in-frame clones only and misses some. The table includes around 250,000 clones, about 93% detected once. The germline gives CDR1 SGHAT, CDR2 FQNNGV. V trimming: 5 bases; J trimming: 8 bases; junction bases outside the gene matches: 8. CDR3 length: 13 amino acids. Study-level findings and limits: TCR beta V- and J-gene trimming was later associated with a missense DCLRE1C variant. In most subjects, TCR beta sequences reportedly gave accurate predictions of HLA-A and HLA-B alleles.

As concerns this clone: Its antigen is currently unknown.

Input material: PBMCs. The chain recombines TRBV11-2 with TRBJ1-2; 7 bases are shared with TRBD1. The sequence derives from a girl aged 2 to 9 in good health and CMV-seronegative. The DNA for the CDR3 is TGTGCCAGCAGCCCGACAGGGATAGGGGGCTACACCTTC. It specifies CASSPTGIGGYTF. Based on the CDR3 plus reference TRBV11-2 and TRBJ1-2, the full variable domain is EAGVAQSPRYKIIEKRQSVAFWCNPISGHATLYWYQQILGQGPKLLIQFQNNGVVDDSQLPKDRFSAERLKGVDSTLKIQPAKLEDSAVYLCASSPTGIGGYTFGSGTRLTVV.